One and the same sample provided the 17 T cell receptor beta chains below, sequenced in a study of human T cells and chemical hapten exposure. Unfractionated whole blood yielded total RNA. TCRdb re-analysed the 5' RACE reads in MiXCR, keeping a single row per CDR3 protein. The repertoire holds approximately 140,000 distinct CDR3 sequences, with 4.1% as singletons. The receptors shown here come from a female donor in good health.

In its sample, this clonotype was seen many times. The chain employs TRBV19 and TRBJ2-1; 10 bases align to TRBD2. The CDR3 loop spans 17 amino acids. Germline V gene lookup returns CDR1 LNHDA and CDR2 SQIVND (reference sequence). The V gene end was trimmed by 7 bases and the J gene end by 0 bases; junction bases not matched to a gene: 9. CDR3 sequence (DNA): TGTGCCAGTACCATGACTAGCGGGTTCTTCTCCTACAATGAGCAGTTCTTC. Its translation is CASTMTSGFFSYNEQFF.

This clonotype has a count of ten or more. The V and J genes are TRBV7-9 and TRBJ1-4, with D tentatively TRBD1 (6 bases). The CDR3 spans 17 residues. CDR1 is SEHNR and CDR2 is FQNEAQ in the germline V gene (reference sequence). V dropped 4 bases and J dropped 0 bases, with 15 bases sitting between them. This CDR3 reads CASSSRRTASTNEKLFF. DNA for the CDR3: TGTGCCAGCAGCTCCCGACGGACAGCGTCAACTAATGAAAAACTGTTTTTT.

Many counts were recorded for this clonotype. The chain uses TRBV24-1 and TRBJ1-2, with 7 bases matching TRBD1. The CDR3 has 14 residues. V lost 5 bases, J lost 3 bases, and 5 bases stayed unmatched. CDR1 is KGHDR and CDR2 is SFDVKD in the germline V gene. The DNA for the CDR3 is TGTGCCACCAGTGCCGGGGACAGATACTATGGCTACACCTTC. Protein: CATSAGDRYYGYTF.

This clonotype was observed at least ten times. V is TRBV4-3 and J is TRBJ2-3; TRBD2 matches 12 bases. After removal of 0 bases from V and 2 bases from J, the junction contained 6 bases not matched to a gene. Germline values: CDR1 LGHNA, CDR2 YSLEER. The CDR3 is 18 amino acids. CDR3 DNA: TGCGCCAGCAGCCAAGATAGTACTAGCGGGGGGTACACAGATACGCAGTATTTT. Its protein is CASSQDSTSGGYTDTQYF.

In this sample, this clonotype turned up many times. V usage is TRBV5-4 and J usage is TRBJ2-7, with TRBD2 matching 7 bases. Germline trimming cut 2 bases from V and 6 bases from J; bases unmatched to any gene: 2. Per germline, CDR1 SGHNT and CDR2 YYREEE (reference sequence). The CDR3 contains 12 residues. The CDR3 bases are TGTGCCAGCAGCTTAGGCGGGGGCGAGCAGTACTTC. Protein sequence: CASSLGGGEQYF.

This clonotype has a count of ten or more. The genes are TRBV20-1 and TRBJ1-2; 7 nucleotides match TRBD1. With V trimmed by 2 bases and J by 4 bases, 10 bases remained unmatched. Germline assignment: CDR1 DFQATT and CDR2 SNEGSKA (reference sequence). The CDR3 totals 15 residues. The CDR3 is CSARTVGGEGYGYTF. The DNA for the CDR3 is TGCAGTGCTAGAACCGTAGGGGGCGAAGGCTATGGCTACACCTTC.

In its sample, this clonotype was seen many times. The chain recombines TRBV9 with TRBJ2-5; 14 bases match TRBD2. The CDR3 has 16 residues. V gave up 4 bases and J gave up 5 bases; unmatched junction bases: 7. Germline CDR1 SGDLS, CDR2 YYNGEE. The CDR3: CASSSRTSGGLETQYF. The DNA for the CDR3 is TGTGCCAGCAGCTCACGGACTAGCGGGGGGTTGGAGACCCAGTACTTC. Filled out from reference TRBV9 and TRBJ2-5, the complete variable domain reads DSGVTQTPKHLITATGQRVTLRCSPRSGDLSVYWYQQSLDQGLQFLIQYYNGEERAKGNILERFSAQQFPDLHSELNLSSLELGDSALYFCASSSRTSGGLETQYFGPGTRLLVL.

The table lists this clonotype with many counts. The chain carries TRBV28 and TRBJ1-6; TRBD1 matches at 12 bases. This CDR3 has 14 amino acids. V shed 5 bases and J 10 bases; nucleotides not matched to a gene: 3. The germline gives CDR1 MDHEN, CDR2 SYDVKM. CDR3 in amino acids: CASSPGQGASPLHF. The CDR3 DNA is TGTGCCAGCAGTCCGGGACAGGGGGCCTCACCCCTCCACTTT. The full variable domain, with the rest looked up from reference TRBV28 and TRBJ1-6, is DVKVTQSSRYLVKRTGEKVFLECVQDMDHENMFWYRQDPGLGLRLIYFSYDVKMKEKGDIPEGYSVSREKKERFSLILESASTNQTSMYLCASSPGQGASPLHFGNGTRLTVT.

In regard to this clonotype: The junction departs from germline at one end; a sequencing error may be responsible. This chain links TRBV28 with TRBJ1-1; tentative D call: TRBD1 (5 bases). The CDR3 runs to 17 residues. Germline V gene data show CDR1 as MDHEN and CDR2 as SYDVKM. CDR3 residues: CPSSLAFEGRGDTEAFF. CDR3 DNA: TGTCCCAGCAGTTTAGCGTTCGAGGGGCGCGGGGACACTGAAGCTTTCTTT.

Ten or more counts support this clonotype. The chain couples TRBV5-1 to TRBJ2-7; 9 bases are a match to TRBD2. This CDR3 comprises 14 residues. V lost 4 bases, J lost 9 bases, and 11 bases stayed unmatched. The germline gives CDR1 SGHRS, CDR2 YFSETQ. The DNA of the CDR3 is TGCGCCAGCAGCCCGGATTTTGGCGGGGGGGCGCAGTACTTC. It yields the protein CASSPDFGGGAQYF.

To note about this clonotype: Since a much larger clone is just one base distant, this may be a read error. The chain couples TRBV7-2 to TRBJ1-1; 8 nucleotides align to TRBD1. The germline V gene has CDR1 SGHTA and CDR2 FQGNSA. The CDR3 sequence is 18 residues long. J was trimmed by 5 bases and V by 4 bases; bases with no gene match: 18. In DNA, the CDR3 is TGTGCCAGCAGCTCCAGACAGGGGTTTCCGTCCGGCCGAACTGAAGCTTTCTTT. It codes for CASSSRQGFPSGRTEAFF.

The sample holds many counts of this clonotype. The CDR3 nucleotides are TGTGCCAGCAGCCCAATGAACACCGGGGAGCTGTTTTTT. It translates to CASSPMNTGELFF. The chain joins TRBV6-2 or TRBV6-3 to TRBJ2-2; D is ambiguous. Per the germline V gene, CDR1 is MNHEY and CDR2 is SVGEGT. Trimming left V 6 bases short and J 1 base short, with 6 bases between. The CDR3 is 13 amino acids.

The V gene is TRBV2, the J gene TRBJ1-5, with 10 bases identical to TRBD1. Germline V gene lookup returns CDR1 SNHLY and CDR2 FYNNEI. V lost 2 bases, J lost 16 bases, and 11 bases stayed unmatched. There are 14 residues in the CDR3. The CDR3 sequence: CASSENLGQGIRHF. CDR3 bases: TGTGCCAGCAGTGAAAACCTGGGACAGGGGATTCGACATTTT.

This clonotype appeared many times. The V and J genes are TRBV6-6 and TRBJ2-3, with D possibly being TRBD1 (7 bases). The CDR3 contains 18 residues. CDR1 MNHNY and CDR2 SVGAGI come from the germline V gene (reference sequence). Trimming shortened V by 4 bases and J by 3 bases, and 23 bases separated the two germline ends. DNA for the CDR3: TGTGCCAGCAGTTCCCTGGGCAGAACCAGGGGGGAGACAGATACGCAGTATTTT. Translated: CASSSLGRTRGETDTQYF.

This clonotype was detected ten times or more. V gene TRBV5-5 combines with J gene TRBJ1-1, with a weak D call TRBD1 (6 bases). The CDR3 is made up of 14 amino acids. Trimming stripped 8 bases from V and 4 bases from J, with 18 bases between. Germline CDR1 is SGHKS and CDR2 is YYEKEE (reference sequence). The CDR3 sequence: CASTPVRGITEAFF. As DNA, the CDR3 is TGTGCCAGTACCCCTGTCAGGGGTATCACTGAAGCTTTCTTT.

Only a few counts were recorded for this clonotype. V gene TRBV12-3 or TRBV12-4 combines with J gene TRBJ1-1, with 9 positions matching TRBD1. The CDR3 totals 14 residues. V gave up 5 bases and J gave up 3 bases; unmatched junction bases: 4. CDR3 protein: CASSPTGGDTEAFF. The DNA for the CDR3 is TGTGCCAGCAGTCCGACAGGGGGTGACACTGAAGCTTTCTTT.

This clonotype was counted at least ten times. V usage is TRBV12-3 or TRBV12-4 and J usage is TRBJ1-5; D gene ambiguous. The CDR3 has 17 residues. V lost 1 base and J lost 5, with 18 bases in between. Here the CDR3 DNA reads TGTGCCAGCAGTTTAGTGGTTGTGGGCCCCTCGGATCAGCCCCAGCATTTT. Translation: CASSLVVVGPSDQPQHF.